These 22 T cell receptor beta chains originate from one sample sequenced in a study of CD8+CD57+ T cells in acquired aplastic anemia. Genomic DNA was employed as the template in profiling TCR beta VDJ and CDR3. TCRdb used MiXCR to reprocess the reads, holding one entry per CDR3 protein. The sample yields more than 200,000 distinct CDR3 sequences, roughly 50% seen once. For sequencing, patients were chosen who had shown expansion of CD8+CD57+ cells by flow cytometry. Sequences were obtained from sorted CD4+, CD8+, or CD8+CD57+ T cells (not recorded which) from PBMCs. The receptor set was obtained from a human donor with aplastic anemia.

J is TRBJ1-6 and V is TRBV20-1; tentatively, D is TRBD1 (6 bases). The CDR3 spans 13 residues. Per the germline V gene, CDR1 is DFQATT and CDR2 is SNEGSKA (reference sequence). Trimming pared 5 bases from V and 8 bases from J, leaving 13 bases between. Here the CDR3 reads CSAPGGADSPLHF. CDR3 DNA: TGCAGTGCTCCTGGGGGGGCAGATTCACCCCTCCACTTT.

There are many counts of this clonotype. The chain carries TRBV6-5 and TRBJ2-3; 8 bases map to TRBD2. The CDR3 sequence is 16 residues long. The germline V gene has CDR1 MNHEY and CDR2 SVGAGI. The J segment lost 0 bases and the V segment lost 5 bases, leaving 7 bases of the junction unmatched. CDR3 coding DNA: TGTGCCAGCAGTGCACGGGGGGGCACTAGCACAGATACGCAGTATTTT. As protein: CASSARGGTSTDTQYF.

The chain has TRBV29-1 and TRBJ1-1, with D possibly matching TRBD1 (6 bases). Trimming removed 7 bases at V and 4 bases at J, with 16 bases between. This CDR3 region has 13 residues. Germline V CDR1 and CDR2: SQVTM, ANQGSEA. The DNA of the CDR3 is TGCAGCGCCTCGTGGACAGAGGGCACTGAAGCTTTCTTT. Translated: CSASWTEGTEAFF.

The chain uses TRBV5-5 and TRBJ2-5; 9 bases line up with TRBD1. The J call may be mistaken, given a closer DNA end match to TRBJ2-1. The CDR3 sequence is 15 residues long. Germline assignment: CDR1 SGHKS and CDR2 YYEKEE (reference sequence). The CDR3 is CASSRRTGDSHEQFF. The CDR3 DNA reads TGTGCCAGCAGCCGTAGGACAGGGGACTCCCATGAGCAGTTCTTC.

This clonotype was observed at least ten times. The chain joins TRBV29-1 to TRBJ1-5; 8 nucleotides agree with TRBD1. The CDR3 contains 12 residues. The V gene's germline CDR1 is SQVTM and CDR2 ANQGSEA. After removal of 4 bases from V and 4 bases from J, the junction contained 0 bases not matched to a gene. CDR3 in DNA: TGCAGCGTTGGACAGGGGAATCAGCCCCAGCATTTT. As protein: CSVGQGNQPQHF.

CDR3 loop: CSARDYNEQFF. CDR3 nucleotides: TGCAGTGCTAGAGACTACAATGAGCAGTTCTTC. The V gene is TRBV20-1, the J gene TRBJ2-1; no definite D call. This CDR3 has 11 residues. Trimming took off 0 bases at V and 3 bases at J, with 0 bases between the two ends. From germline, CDR1 is DFQATT and CDR2 SNEGSKA (reference sequence).

The V call is TRBV2, the J call TRBJ2-7; TRBD2 might be the D (7 bases). The germline CDR1 and CDR2 sequences are SNHLY and FYNNEI. Trimming stripped 6 bases from V and 1 base from J, with 22 bases between. The CDR3 consists of 17 residues. CDR3 loop: CASSLGGGAGTSYEQYF. The CDR3 nucleotides are TGTGCCAGCAGCTTAGGAGGGGGGGCGGGGACATCCTACGAGCAGTACTTC.

This clonotype was seen ten or more times. The chain uses TRBV20-1 and TRBJ2-3; D remains ambiguous. V lost 4 bases to trimming and J lost 3 bases, with 5 bases between them. The length of the CDR3 is 11 residues. Germline loops: CDR1 DFQATT, CDR2 SNEGSKA (reference sequence). The CDR3 region has the DNA TGCAGTGCTACGGTAACAGATACGCAGTATTTT. Translating it yields CSATVTDTQYF.

This chain links TRBV5-1 with TRBJ1-3, with D hard to call. Trimming cost V 5 bases and J 0 bases, with 12 bases left between them. The CDR3 has 15 residues. Germline loops: CDR1 SGHRS, CDR2 YFSETQ. CDR3 in amino acids: CASRSDGSSGNTIYF. The CDR3 DNA reads TGCGCCAGCAGATCGGACGGAAGCTCTGGAAACACCATATATTTT.

Here the CDR3 DNA reads TGCAGTGCTAGAGTGAACCGTAACACTGAAGCTTTCTTT. It codes for CSARVNRNTEAFF. The rearrangement uses TRBV20-1 and TRBJ1-1; no clear D. Germline V CDR1 and CDR2: DFQATT, SNEGSKA (reference sequence). The CDR3 totals 13 residues. The germline V and J ends were trimmed by 1 base and 2 bases, with 8 bases remaining between them.

This clonotype was counted ten times or more. The chain uses TRBV5-4 and TRBJ1-2, with D perhaps matching TRBD1 (5 bases). Germline loops: CDR1 SGHNT, CDR2 YYREEE (reference sequence). Trimming left V 1 base short and J 5 bases short, with 24 bases between. The CDR3 consists of 18 residues. The CDR3 spells CASSLWGRGRGGGYGYTF. CDR3 sequence (DNA): TGTGCCAGCAGCTTGTGGGGGAGAGGGCGAGGAGGAGGGTATGGCTACACCTTC.

The chain is built from TRBV10-3 and TRBJ1-4, with TRBD1 identical over 7 bases. CDR3 size: 13 residues. Germline trimming cut 9 bases from V and 4 bases from J; bases unmatched to any gene: 5. Germline CDR1 reads ENHRY; CDR2 reads SYGVKD. This chain's CDR3 is CAIRDRVNEKLFF. The CDR3, as DNA: TGTGCCATACGGGACAGAGTTAATGAAAAACTGTTTTTT.

V and J are TRBV5-4 and TRBJ1-6; 7 bases fit TRBD1. Germline CDR1 reads SGHNT; CDR2 reads YYREEE (reference sequence). V was pared by 1 base and J by 8 bases, with 6 bases of the junction left unmatched. The CDR3 has 15 residues. Here the CDR3 DNA reads TGTGCCAGCAGCTTGACAACAGGGGACGATTCACCCCTCCACTTT. This gives the protein CASSLTTGDDSPLHF.

V and J are TRBV15 and TRBJ2-6; D ambiguous. Germline V gene sequence: CDR1 LNHNV, CDR2 YYDKDF (reference sequence). V lost 0 bases and J lost 0, with 15 bases in between. The CDR3 sequence is 19 residues long. The CDR3 sequence: CATSRESWLTDSGANVLTF. Written as DNA, the CDR3 is TGTGCCACCAGCAGAGAATCTTGGCTGACCGACTCTGGGGCCAACGTCCTGACTTTC.

The chain links TRBV2 to TRBJ1-5; TRBD1 is a possible D gene (6 bases). Trimming pared 1 base from V and 0 bases from J, leaving 13 bases between. From germline, CDR1 is SNHLY and CDR2 FYNNEI. This CDR3 contains 17 residues. The CDR3 protein is CASSEGGARGSNQPQHF. As DNA, the CDR3 is TGTGCCAGCAGTGAAGGGGGGGCCAGGGGTAGCAATCAGCCCCAGCATTTT.

This clonotype has a count of ten or more. The chain couples TRBV6-1 to TRBJ2-5, with 7 bases that match TRBD1. The CDR3 has 13 residues. Looked up from germline, CDR1 is MNHNS and CDR2 is SASEGT. The CDR3 protein is CAARTQGVVTQYF. The CDR3 DNA is TGTGCTGCGAGGACTCAGGGGGTAGTCACCCAGTACTTC.

At least ten counts were recorded for this clonotype. This chain connects TRBV6-5 to TRBJ1-6; D may be TRBD1 (5 bases). The CDR3 runs to 13 residues. CDR1 MNHEY and CDR2 SVGAGI come from the germline V gene. V gave up 6 bases and J gave up 7 bases, with 10 bases separating them. CDR3 coding DNA: TGTGCCAGCAGCCGACAGCCGAATTCACCCCTCCACTTT. It is translated as CASSRQPNSPLHF.

At least ten counts were recorded for this clonotype. The chain links TRBV12-3 or TRBV12-4 to TRBJ2-7, with 8 positions matching TRBD1. The V gene end was trimmed by 6 bases and the J gene end by 5 bases; junction bases not matched to a gene: 6. The CDR3 has 13 amino acids. The CDR3 DNA reads TGTGCCAGCAGGTACCAGGACAGGGACGAGCAGTACTTC. As protein: CASRYQDRDEQYF.

Many counts were recorded for this clonotype. The rearrangement links TRBV20-1 to TRBJ2-7; 9 positions match TRBD2. This CDR3 contains 18 residues. V shed 3 bases, J shed 4 bases, and the junction held 19 bases outside the gene matches. Germline CDR1 DFQATT, CDR2 SNEGSKA (reference sequence). The CDR3, as DNA: TGCAGTGCTAGGCCGCCCCTTCTAGCGGGGAGGACGCCGTACGAGCAGTACTTC. Encoded protein: CSARPPLLAGRTPYEQYF.

CDR3 in DNA: TGTGCCAGTCGACCGGGACAGGGAACTCTCGGGACTAATGAAAAACTGTTTTTT. It encodes CASRPGQGTLGTNEKLFF. This chain uses TRBV19 with TRBJ1-4; TRBD1 agrees at 9 bases. V shed 8 bases, J shed 2 bases, and the junction held 15 bases outside the gene matches. The CDR3 length is 18 residues. CDR1 and CDR2 (germline): LNHDA, SQIVND (reference sequence).

This clonotype occurred many times. The V gene is TRBV20-1, the J gene TRBJ2-2, with D possibly being TRBD1 (5 bases). The CDR3 has 14 amino acids. The V and J ends lost 0 bases and 2 bases respectively, with 7 bases between them. Germline values: CDR1 DFQATT, CDR2 SNEGSKA (reference sequence). Written as DNA, the CDR3 is TGCAGTGCTAGAGAACAGGTCAACACCGGGGAGCTGTTTTTT. This translates into CSAREQVNTGELFF.

V and J are TRBV7-3 and TRBJ1-5, with 7 bases identical to TRBD1. This CDR3 is built from 15 residues. Germline V gene data show CDR1 as SGHTA and CDR2 as FQGTGA. V lost 2 bases, J lost 9 bases, and 10 bases stayed unmatched. CDR3 amino acids: CASSLGQAGGRPQHF. DNA of the CDR3: TGTGCCAGCAGCTTAGGACAGGCTGGGGGTCGGCCCCAGCATTTT.